These T cell receptor beta chains were read from a single sample in a study. TCRdb re-analysed the RT-PCR reads in MiXCR, keeping a single row per CDR3 protein. The sample consists of about 680,000 distinct CDR3 sequences, around 14% of them appearing once. Sequencing was carried out using memory CD4+ T cells from blood. All receptors derive from a female donor in good health, serving as a healthy control. The CDR3 runs from the conserved cysteine through the conserved F or W. The order of the fields is J gene, clone size, V gene, D gene, CDR3 protein, CDR3 DNA. The D gene is left open where the match is weak. Expanded clones get a size class; other rows say once, few or many, or leave the size out.

J: TRBJ1-4
size: few
V: TRBV5-1
D: -
CDR3: CASSLAGQRTTNEKLFF
DNA: TGCGCCAGCAGCTTAGCGGGACAACGCACAACTAATGAAAAACTGTTTTTT

J: TRBJ2-1
size: many
V: TRBV10-3
D: -
CDR3: CAITGVAYNEQFF
DNA: TGTGCCATTACGGGAGTAGCCTACAATGAGCAGTTCTTC

J: TRBJ2-5
size: few
V: TRBV7-8
D: -
CDR3: CASSLEGGGYPQYF
DNA: TGTGCCAGCAGCTTAGAGGGGGGGGGCTATCCCCAGTACTTC

J: TRBJ1-4
size: -
V: TRBV12-3/TRBV12-4
D: TRBD1
CDR3: CASSLGRGHEKLFF
DNA: TGTGCCAGCAGTTTAGGCAGGGGGCATGAAAAACTGTTTTTT

J: TRBJ2-3
size: many
V: TRBV27
D: -
CDR3: CASSPAPWTDTQYF
DNA: TGTGCCAGCAGTCCCGCCCCATGGACAGATACGCAGTATTTT

J: TRBJ2-3
size: many
V: TRBV7-3
D: -
CDR3: CASSPLQLVGFTDTQYF
DNA: TGTGCCAGCAGCCCTCTCCAACTAGTTGGTTTCACAGATACGCAGTATTTT

J: TRBJ2-1
size: few
V: TRBV5-6
D: -
CDR3: CASSLTLFSYNEQFF
DNA: TGTGCCAGCAGCTTAACACTGTTCTCCTACAATGAGCAGTTCTTC

J: TRBJ2-7
size: -
V: TRBV20-1
D: -
CDR3: CSATSGGGDYEQYF
DNA: TGCAGTGCTACTTCCGGAGGGGGCGACTACGAGCAGTACTTC

J: TRBJ2-3
size: many
V: TRBV20-1
D: -
CDR3: CSVTNRATTDTQYF
DNA: TGCAGTGTTACAAACAGGGCGACCACAGATACGCAGTATTTT

J: TRBJ1-1
size: -
V: TRBV20-1
D: -
CDR3: CSAFGTFNTEVFF
DNA: TGCAGTGCTTTCGGGACCTTCAACACTGAAGTTTTCTTT

J: TRBJ1-1
size: -
V: TRBV11-3
D: -
CDR3: CASSLARDPDTEAFF
DNA: TGTGCCAGCAGCTTAGCCCGGGATCCCGACACTGAAGCTTTCTTT

J: TRBJ1-2
size: few
V: TRBV28
D: TRBD1
CDR3: CASSPRDRDVYGYTF
DNA: TGTGCCAGCAGCCCCCGGGACAGGGATGTTTATGGCTACACCTTC

J: TRBJ2-3
size: few
V: TRBV5-1
D: -
CDR3: CASSLGGALADTQYF
DNA: TGCGCCAGCAGCTTGGGAGGGGCCTTAGCAGATACGCAGTATTTT

J: TRBJ2-1
size: few
V: TRBV7-2
D: TRBD2
CDR3: CASSLDGRNNEQFF
DNA: TGTGCCAGCAGCTTAGACGGGAGGAACAATGAGCAGTTCTTC